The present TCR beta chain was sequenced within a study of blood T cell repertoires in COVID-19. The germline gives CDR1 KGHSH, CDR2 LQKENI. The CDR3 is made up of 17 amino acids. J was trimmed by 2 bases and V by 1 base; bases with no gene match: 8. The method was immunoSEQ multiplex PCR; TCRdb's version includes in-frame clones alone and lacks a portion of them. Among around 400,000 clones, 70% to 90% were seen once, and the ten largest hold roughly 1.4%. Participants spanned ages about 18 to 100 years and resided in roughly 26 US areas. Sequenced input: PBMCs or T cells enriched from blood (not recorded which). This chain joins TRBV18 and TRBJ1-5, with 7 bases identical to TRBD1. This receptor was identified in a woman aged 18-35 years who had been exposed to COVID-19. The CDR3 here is CASSPQQGKAGNQPQHF. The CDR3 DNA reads TGTGCCAGCTCACCACAACAGGGGAAAGCCGGCAATCAGCCCCAGCATTTT. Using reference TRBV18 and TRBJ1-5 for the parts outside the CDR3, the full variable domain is NAGVMQNPRHLVRRRGQEARLRCSPMKGHSHVYWYRQLPEEGLKFMVYLQKENIIDESGMPKERFSAEFPKEGPSILRIQQVVRGDSAAYFCASSPQQGKAGNQPQHFGDGTRLSIL.